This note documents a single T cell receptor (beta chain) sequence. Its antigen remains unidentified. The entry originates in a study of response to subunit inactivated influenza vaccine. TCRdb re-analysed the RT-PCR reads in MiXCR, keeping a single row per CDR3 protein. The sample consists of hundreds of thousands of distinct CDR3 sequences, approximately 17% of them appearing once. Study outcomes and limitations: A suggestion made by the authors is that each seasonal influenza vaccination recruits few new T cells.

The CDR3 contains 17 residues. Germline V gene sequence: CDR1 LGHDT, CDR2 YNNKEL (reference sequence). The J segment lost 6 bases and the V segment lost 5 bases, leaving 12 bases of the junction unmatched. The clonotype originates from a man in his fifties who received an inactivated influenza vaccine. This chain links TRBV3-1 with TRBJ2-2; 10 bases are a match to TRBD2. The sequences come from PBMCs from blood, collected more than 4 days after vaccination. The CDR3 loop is CASSARGWLAGAGELFF. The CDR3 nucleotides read TGTGCCAGCAGCGCCCGAGGATGGCTAGCGGGGGCCGGGGAGCTGTTTTTT.